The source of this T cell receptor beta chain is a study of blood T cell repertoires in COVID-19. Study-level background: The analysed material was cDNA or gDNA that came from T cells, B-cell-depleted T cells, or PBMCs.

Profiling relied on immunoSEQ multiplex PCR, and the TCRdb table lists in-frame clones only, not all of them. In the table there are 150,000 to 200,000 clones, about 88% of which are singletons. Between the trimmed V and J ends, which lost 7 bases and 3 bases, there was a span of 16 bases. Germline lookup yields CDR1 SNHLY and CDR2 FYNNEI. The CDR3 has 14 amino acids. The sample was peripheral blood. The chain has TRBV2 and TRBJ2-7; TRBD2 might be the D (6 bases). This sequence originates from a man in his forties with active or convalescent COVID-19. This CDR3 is CASTGERKGYEQYF. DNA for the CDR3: TGTGCCAGCACGGGGGAGAGGAAAGGCTACGAGCAGTACTTC.